The next 3 T cell receptor beta chains were all read from a single sample in a study of CD8+CD57+ T cells in acquired aplastic anemia. According to the study, genomic DNA was the template for TCR beta VDJ and CDR3 profiling. TCRdb analysed the reads with MiXCR anew, one entry per CDR3 protein. In the table there are 200,000 or so distinct CDR3 sequences, 64% of which are singletons. Sequences were obtained from sorted CD4+, CD8+, or CD8+CD57+ T cells (not recorded which) from PBMCs. The receptor set was obtained from a human donor with severe aplastic anemia or a healthy control (not recorded which).

This clonotype appeared a few times. This chain joins TRBV6-5 and TRBJ2-1; 10 bases line up with TRBD2. The V segment lost 0 bases and the J segment 7 bases; nucleotides outside the gene matches: 0. In germline, CDR1 is MNHEY, CDR2 SVGAGI. The CDR3 contains 14 residues. For the CDR3, the DNA is TGTGCCAGCAGTTACTCTAGCGGGGGGAATGAGCAGTTCTTC. Residues: CASSYSSGGNEQFF.

This clonotype showed up many times. The chain recombines TRBV7-3 with TRBJ2-7; possible D gene TRBD2, 5 bases. The CDR3 consists of 14 residues. Trimming took 5 bases from V and 6 from J, leaving 17 bases between them. In germline, CDR1 is SGHTA, CDR2 FQGTGA. The chain's CDR3 is CASSDGLGSTEQYF. The CDR3 nucleotides read TGTGCCAGCAGCGACGGACTTGGATCGACCGAGCAGTACTTC.

The V gene is TRBV24-1, the J gene TRBJ2-2, with D hard to call. Trimming shortened V by 4 bases and J by 6 bases, and 5 bases separated the two germline ends. Germline CDR1 is KGHDR and CDR2 is SFDVKD. This CDR3 contains 12 residues. This CDR3 reads CATSDAAGELFF. CDR3 coding DNA: TGTGCCACCAGTGACGCTGCCGGGGAGCTGTTTTTT.